One sample yielded the 5 T cell receptor beta chains listed below, sequenced in a study of beta chain features in type 1 diabetes. General study points: Within each of all four CD4+ subsets, Type 1 diabetes patients had TCRB CDR3s that were moderately but significantly shorter.

Antigens of these TCRs are unknown. Expressed TCRB transcripts were sequenced because the entire RNA isolate underwent reverse transcription. The table came from immunoSEQ multiplex PCR; TCRdb's copy has only in-frame clones and leaves some out. The data contain 630,000 or so clones, around 15% of them singletons. Source material: naive CD4+ T cells from blood. The receptors stem from a man aged 18 to 30 with type 1 diabetes.

This clone was counted between two and nine times. The chain combines TRBV2 with TRBJ2-2; D is ambiguous. The germline V and J ends were trimmed by 7 bases and 6 bases, with 9 bases remaining between them. The CDR3 has 12 residues. CDR1 is SNHLY, CDR2 FYNNEI, per germline. The CDR3 protein is CASTGLAGELFF. The CDR3 nucleotides are TGTGCCAGCACTGGGTTGGCCGGGGAGCTGTTTTTT.

This clone was picked up a small number of times. The chain carries TRBV7-2 and TRBJ2-1, with 10 bases matching TRBD1. Germline-derived CDR1 and CDR2 are SGHTA and FQGNSA. Trimming took 5 bases from V and 2 from J; bases not matched to a gene: 3. The CDR3 extends over 15 amino acids. The CDR3 reads CASSRQGAAYNEQFF. The CDR3 region has the DNA TGTGCCAGCAGCCGACAGGGGGCCGCCTACAATGAGCAGTTCTTC.

This clone has more than one count but fewer than ten. The rearrangement links TRBV18 to TRBJ2-1; 11 nucleotides line up with TRBD1. The CDR3 spans 15 residues. J was trimmed by 6 bases and V by 2 bases; bases with no gene match: 3. Germline CDR1 KGHSH, CDR2 LQKENI. The CDR3 region has the DNA TGTGCCAGCTCACCATCCGGGACAGGGGGCAATGAGCAGTTCTTC. Protein sequence: CASSPSGTGGNEQFF.

This clone came up once. The CDR3 protein is CASSGRGGKETQYF. The CDR3 DNA sequence: TGTGCCAGCAGCGGGCGGGGGGGGAAAGAGACCCAGTACTTC. V gene TRBV6-5 combines with J gene TRBJ2-5, with 9 bases that match TRBD2. CDR3 length: 14 amino acids. The ends lost 6 bases at V and 3 bases at J; junction bases unmatched: 5. Germline V lookup: CDR1 MNHEY, CDR2 SVGAGI.

This clone was detected a few times. The V and J genes are TRBV5-4 and TRBJ2-1, with 7 bases fitting TRBD2. Germline assignment: CDR1 SGHNT and CDR2 YYREEE (reference sequence). The length of the CDR3 is 18 residues. V was pared by 4 bases and J by 1 base, with 14 bases of the junction left unmatched. CDR3 bases: TGTGCCAGCAGCCCCCGAAAGCCGCGGGAGACATCCTACAATGAGCAGTTCTTC. Encoded protein: CASSPRKPRETSYNEQFF.